The entry below gives a single T cell receptor (beta chain) sequence along with its context. Its target is not known. CDR1 is LNHDA, CDR2 SQIVND, per germline (reference sequence). This CDR3 has 13 residues. V was pared by 6 bases and J by 5 bases, with 11 bases between. This entry comes from a study of T cell responses to AZD1222 COVID-19 vaccine. Study-wide results and caveats: Just 5 or 6 AZD1222 recipients tested seropositive at baseline.

The data were produced by immunoSEQ multiplex PCR, yet TCRdb's version contains in-frame clones alone and is incomplete. Of fewer than 130,000 clones listed, roughly 85% are singletons. This TCR was sampled from an adult who received the AZD1222 COVID-19 vaccine. The material sequenced was peripheral blood, taken 28 days after the second AZD1222 dose. The chain is built from TRBV19 and TRBJ1-5; D is unresolved. The CDR3 loop reads CASSGSHYQPQHF. The DNA of the CDR3 is TGTGCCAGTAGCGGGTCCCACTATCAGCCCCAGCATTTT.